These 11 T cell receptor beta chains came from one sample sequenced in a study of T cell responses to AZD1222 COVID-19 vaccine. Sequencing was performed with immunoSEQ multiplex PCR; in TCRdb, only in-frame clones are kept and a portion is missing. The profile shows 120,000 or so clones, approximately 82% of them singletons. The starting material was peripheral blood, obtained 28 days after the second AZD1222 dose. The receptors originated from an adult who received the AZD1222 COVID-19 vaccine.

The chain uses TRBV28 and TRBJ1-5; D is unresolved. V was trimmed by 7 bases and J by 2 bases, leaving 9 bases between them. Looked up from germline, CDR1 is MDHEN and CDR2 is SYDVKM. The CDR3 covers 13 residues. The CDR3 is CASTDPRNQPQHF. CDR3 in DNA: TGTGCCAGCACGGACCCACGCAATCAGCCCCAGCATTTT.

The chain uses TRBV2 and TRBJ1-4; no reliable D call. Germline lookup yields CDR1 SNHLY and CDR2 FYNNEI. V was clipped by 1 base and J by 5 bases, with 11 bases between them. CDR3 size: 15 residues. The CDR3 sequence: CASSEGAGVNEKLFF. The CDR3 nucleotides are TGTGCCAGCAGTGAAGGAGCTGGGGTAAATGAAAAACTGTTTTTT.

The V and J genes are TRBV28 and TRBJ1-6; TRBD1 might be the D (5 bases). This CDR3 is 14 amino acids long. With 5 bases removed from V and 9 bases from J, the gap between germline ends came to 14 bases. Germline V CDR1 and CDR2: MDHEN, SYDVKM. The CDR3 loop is CASSAGRLSSPLHF. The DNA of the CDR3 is TGTGCCAGCAGTGCAGGGAGGTTGTCTTCACCCCTCCACTTT.

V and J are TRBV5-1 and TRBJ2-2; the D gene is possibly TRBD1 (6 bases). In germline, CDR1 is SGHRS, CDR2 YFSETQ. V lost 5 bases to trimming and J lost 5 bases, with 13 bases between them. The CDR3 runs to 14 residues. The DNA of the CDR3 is TGCGCCAGCAGACCTACAGGGTCGACCGGGGAGCTGTTTTTT. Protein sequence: CASRPTGSTGELFF.

CDR3 sequence: CASSPTPYNSPLHF. Here the CDR3 DNA reads TGTGCCAGCAGCCCGACACCCTATAATTCACCCCTCCACTTT. The chain has TRBV7-2 and TRBJ1-6; D remains unclear. V shed 5 bases and J shed 2 bases, with 7 bases lying between them. CDR3 length: 14 residues. Germline assignment: CDR1 SGHTA and CDR2 FQGNSA.

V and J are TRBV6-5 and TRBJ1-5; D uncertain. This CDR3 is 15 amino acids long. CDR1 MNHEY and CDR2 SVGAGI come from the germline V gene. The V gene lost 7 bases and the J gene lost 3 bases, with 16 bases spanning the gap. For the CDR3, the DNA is TGTGCCAGCACCCCCGACGGGAGGCCCAATCAGCCCCAGCATTTT. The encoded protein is CASTPDGRPNQPQHF.

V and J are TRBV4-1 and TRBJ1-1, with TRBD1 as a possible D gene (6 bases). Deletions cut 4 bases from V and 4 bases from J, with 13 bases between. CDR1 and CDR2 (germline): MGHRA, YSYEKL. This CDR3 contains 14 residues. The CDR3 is CASSPPGGGTEAFF. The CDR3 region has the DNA TGCGCCAGCAGCCCCCCCGGAGGGGGCACTGAAGCTTTCTTT.

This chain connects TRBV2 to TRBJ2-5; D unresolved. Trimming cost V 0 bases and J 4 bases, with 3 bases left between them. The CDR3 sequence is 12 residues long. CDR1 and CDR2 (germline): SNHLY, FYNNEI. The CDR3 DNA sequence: TGTGCCAGCAGTGAAGCCGGAGAGACCCAGTACTTC. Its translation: CASSEAGETQYF.

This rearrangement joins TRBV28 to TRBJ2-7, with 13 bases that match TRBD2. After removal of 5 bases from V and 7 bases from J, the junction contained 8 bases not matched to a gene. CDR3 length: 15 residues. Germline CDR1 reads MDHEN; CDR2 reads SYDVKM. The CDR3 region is CASSPPGLAGWEQYF. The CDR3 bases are TGTGCCAGCAGTCCCCCGGGACTAGCGGGATGGGAGCAGTACTTC.

The CDR3 nucleotides read TGTGCCAGCAGCTCCACCGAGTTAGACAGGGCAGGAGGGGACTACGAGCAGTACTTC. Translated: CASSSTELDRAGGDYEQYF. The chain carries TRBV13 and TRBJ2-7, with TRBD1 as a possible D gene (7 bases). V lost 4 bases, J lost 3 bases, and 28 bases lay in between. The CDR3 sequence is 19 residues long. The germline gives CDR1 PRHDT, CDR2 FYEKMQ (reference sequence).

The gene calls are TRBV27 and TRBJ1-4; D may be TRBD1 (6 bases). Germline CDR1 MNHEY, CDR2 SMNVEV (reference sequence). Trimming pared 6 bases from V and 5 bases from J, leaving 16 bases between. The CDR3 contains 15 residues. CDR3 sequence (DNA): TGTGCCAGCAGCCCTTGGGACAAAAGAAATGAAAAACTGTTTTTT. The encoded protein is CASSPWDKRNEKLFF.